This T cell receptor (beta chain) originates from a study of shared clonotypes between healthy human individuals. This CDR3 is built from 18 residues. The V and J ends lost 0 bases and 0 bases, in that order; junction bases with no gene match: 3. Per germline, CDR1 MNHEY and CDR2 SMNVEV (reference sequence). Libraries were prepared by immunoSEQ multiplex PCR; TCRdb keeps only in-frame clonotypes and omits some of them. Of some 2.4 million clones listed, 93% were seen once; the top ten hold about 0.38%. Material: naive CD4+ T cells from PBMCs. Subset given: CD45RA+ positively selected. J is TRBJ2-6 and V is TRBV27; TRBD1 matches 9 bases. The receptor was derived from a man aged 18 to 29 in good health. Some clones in this sample may be carry-over from other donors' samples. CDR3: CASSLSPGQGSGANVLTF. In DNA form, the CDR3 reads TGTGCCAGCAGTTTATCGCCGGGACAGGGCTCTGGGGCCAACGTCCTGACTTTC.